This T cell receptor (beta chain) was documented in a study of shared clonotypes between healthy human individuals. This CDR3 is built from 15 residues. After removal of 6 bases from V and 2 bases from J, the junction contained 6 bases not matched to a gene. Sorted-subset replicate PCR reactions were performed with 150 to 200 ng DNA, corresponding to tens of thousands of T cell genomes. As handled by the study authors: ImmunoSEQ junction-only sequences lacked quality scores, so their filtering differed. The method was immunoSEQ multiplex PCR; TCRdb's version includes in-frame clones alone and lacks a portion of them. V, J and clone size are taken as reported in that table, and D and trimming were inferred from the DNA itself. Found here are around 690,000 clones, 90% of them singletons; the top ten hold around a third.

The origin of this receptor is a man between 18 and 35 years old in good health. Some clones in this sample may be carry-over from other donors' samples. The sample consisted of memory CD8+ T cells from PBMCs. The subset is: CD45RO+ cells pooled with CCR7-negative TemRA cells. The V gene is TRBV23-1, the J gene TRBJ1-5; 8 nucleotides line up with TRBD1. TRBV23-1 is classed as an ORF, of uncertain function. The CDR3 DNA reads as TGCGCCAGCAGCGGAATGACAGGGGGCAATCAGCCCCAGCATTTT. It is translated as CASSGMTGGNQPQHF.